This T cell receptor (beta chain) was sequenced in a study of blood T cell repertoires in COVID-19. Study processing details: Nucleated cell number was recorded as an estimate derived from reference gene primer amplification. This table comes from immunoSEQ multiplex PCR, and its TCRdb copy is limited to in-frame clones, with some not included. The DNA was the basis for D and trimming; V, J and clone size are from that table. The sample lists just over 300,000 clones; nearly 90% were seen once. Trimming took off 4 bases at V and 5 bases at J, with 15 bases between the two ends. The CDR3 runs to 14 residues. CDR1 is SGHKS, CDR2 YYEKEE, per germline (reference sequence). The Seattle patients joined while their infection was active and were tracked longitudinally afterward.

Material: peripheral blood. This chain uses TRBV5-5 with TRBJ2-5; tentative D call: TRBD1 (6 bases). The sequence came from a woman aged 25 to 39 with COVID-19, enrolled during active disease. The chain's CDR3 is CASSPGQLDETQYF. The CDR3 DNA follows: TGTGCCAGCAGCCCGGGACAATTAGACGAGACCCAGTACTTC. Full variable domain (remainder filled in from reference TRBV5-5 and TRBJ2-5): DAGVTQSPTHLIKTRGQQVTLRCSPISGHKSVSWYQQVLGQGPQFIFQYYEKEERGRGNFPDRFSARQFPNYSSELNVNALLLGDSALYLCASSPGQLDETQYFGPGTRLLVL.